This T cell receptor beta chain was identified during a study of tumor-infiltrating lymphocytes in oesophageal squamous cell carcinoma. V shed 2 bases, J shed 11 bases, and the junction held 14 bases outside the gene matches. CDR3 length: 15 amino acids. Germline assignment: CDR1 SGHTA and CDR2 FQGTGA. TCRdb called the PCR reads again in MiXCR, with one record for every CDR3 protein. The data show about 19,000 distinct CDR3 sequences, with under 50% seen just once and 8% to 11% held by the top ten. This clonotype occurred many times. This may stem from a read error, because a much larger clone lies one nucleotide away.

This sequence joins TRBV7-3 and TRBJ2-5; 7 nucleotides match TRBD2. Source material: normal esophageal tissue next to the tumor. This receptor was taken from a male donor with esophageal squamous cell carcinoma. The chain's CDR3 is CASSLEGGSYNEQYF. CDR3 DNA sequence: TGTGCCAGCAGCTTAGAGGGCGGGAGCTACAATGAGCAGTACTTC.